The 18 T cell receptor beta chains presented below share a single source sample, sequenced in a study of regulatory T cells. Amplification used 52 TRBV primers and 13 TRBJ primers. Assay used: immunoSEQ multiplex PCR; TCRdb lists only in-frame clones, some missing. The sample has 21,000 or so clones; 90% to 95% are singletons. What was sequenced was CD8+ T cells sorted from blood. The receptors were sampled from a child younger than 10 with CD3G deficiency.

The chain joins TRBV19 to TRBJ2-1; a possible D gene is TRBD2 (6 bases). The CDR3 has 14 amino acids. V gave up 4 bases and J gave up 9 bases, with 16 bases separating them. Germline V gene lookup returns CDR1 LNHDA and CDR2 SQIVND (reference sequence). The CDR3 nucleotides read TGTGCCAGTAGTACTAGCGCCCTAGGGCGTGAGCAGTTCTTC. It encodes CASSTSALGREQFF. The complete variable domain, with remaining parts taken from reference TRBV19 and TRBJ2-1, reads DGGITQSPKYLFRKEGQNVTLSCEQNLNHDAMYWYRQDPGQGLRLIYYSQIVNDFQKGDIAEGYSVSREKKESFPLTVTSAQKNPTAFYLCASSTSALGREQFFGPGTRLTVL.

The rearrangement uses TRBV28 and TRBJ1-1; D is uncertain. From germline, CDR1 is MDHEN and CDR2 SYDVKM. The CDR3 is 13 residues long. V lost 3 bases and J 2 bases, leaving 7 bases between the germline ends. The CDR3 DNA reads TGTGCCAGCAGTTTTTCCGGAAACACTGAAGCTTTCTTT. Translated, it gives CASSFSGNTEAFF.

The chain links TRBV6-1 to TRBJ2-7, with 7 bases fitting TRBD1. This CDR3 has 12 residues. V gave up 5 bases and J gave up 5 bases; unmatched junction bases: 3. Germline V gene sequence: CDR1 MNHNS, CDR2 SASEGT. Here the CDR3 reads CASSLQGDEQYF. CDR3 nucleotide sequence: TGTGCCAGCAGTTTGCAGGGGGACGAGCAGTACTTC.

The CDR3 region has the DNA TGTGCCAGCAGTGAATATCCCAAAGCTTTCTTT. Amino acid sequence: CASSEYPKAFF. The chain joins TRBV6-1 to TRBJ1-1; D call uncertain. The CDR3 is 11 amino acids. Germline CDR1 and CDR2: MNHNS and SASEGT. The ends were cut back, 2 bases at V and 9 bases at J, with 7 bases in the middle.

The chain combines TRBV7-8 with TRBJ2-5, with TRBD2 as a possible D gene (6 bases). This CDR3 is 15 amino acids long. Germline loops: CDR1 SGHVS, CDR2 FQNEAQ. V lost 3 bases to trimming and J lost 3 bases, with 14 bases between them. As DNA, the CDR3 is TGTGCCAGCAGCTTTTCCCCGGGACTGGAAGAGACCCAGTACTTC. Encoded protein: CASSFSPGLEETQYF. Drawing the rest from reference TRBV7-8 and TRBJ2-5, the complete variable domain is GAGVSQSPRYKVAKRGQDVALRCDPISGHVSLFWYQQALGQGPEFLTYFQNEAQLDKSGLPSDRFFAERPEGSVSTLKIQRTQQEDSAVYLCASSFSPGLEETQYFGPGTRLLVL.

This sequence joins TRBV28 and TRBJ1-5, with D hard to call. V dropped 2 bases and J dropped 9 bases, with 8 bases sitting between them. Germline V gene lookup returns CDR1 MDHEN and CDR2 SYDVKM. The CDR3 runs to 12 residues. The CDR3 DNA reads as TGTGCCAGCAGTTTACGAGGTTCGCCCCAGCATTTT. Translation: CASSLRGSPQHF. The whole variable domain, remainder taken from reference TRBV28 and TRBJ1-5, is DVKVTQSSRYLVKRTGEKVFLECVQDMDHENMFWYRQDPGLGLRLIYFSYDVKMKEKGDIPEGYSVSREKKERFSLILESASTNQTSMYLCASSLRGSPQHFGDGTRLSIL.

This chain links TRBV6-1 with TRBJ2-7; D might be TRBD1 (5 bases). From germline, CDR1 is MNHNS and CDR2 SASEGT. The V gene lost 3 bases and the J gene lost 3 bases, with 9 bases spanning the gap. The CDR3 has 13 residues. The CDR3 region has the DNA TGTGCCAGCAGTGAGGCAGGGCGCTACGAGCAGTACTTC. This translates into CASSEAGRYEQYF.

This clone was observed once. The chain is built from TRBV7-8 and TRBJ2-7; 8 nucleotides match TRBD2. Germline assignment: CDR1 SGHVS and CDR2 FQNEAQ. The CDR3 is 14 residues long. V lost 2 bases to trimming and J lost 6 bases; unmatched junction nucleotides: 6. The CDR3 protein is CASSLLGLAREQYF. In DNA, the CDR3 is TGTGCCAGCAGCTTACTCGGACTAGCTCGCGAGCAGTACTTC. The full variable domain, rest sourced from reference TRBV7-8 and TRBJ2-7, is GAGVSQSPRYKVAKRGQDVALRCDPISGHVSLFWYQQALGQGPEFLTYFQNEAQLDKSGLPSDRFFAERPEGSVSTLKIQRTQQEDSAVYLCASSLLGLAREQYFGPGTRLTVT.

The chain links TRBV6-1 to TRBJ2-7; D unclear. V lost 6 bases to trimming and J lost 6 bases, with 15 bases between them. The CDR3 has 13 residues. Germline CDR1 MNHNS, CDR2 SASEGT. The CDR3 DNA reads as TGTGCCAGCAGCCTCCGGACGCAGTCCGAGCAGTACTTC. Translation gives CASSLRTQSEQYF.

The chain is built from TRBV7-8 and TRBJ2-5; tentative D call: TRBD2 (5 bases). Germline V gene data show CDR1 as SGHVS and CDR2 as FQNEAQ. The CDR3 covers 17 residues. V dropped 1 base and J dropped 6 bases, with 21 bases sitting between them. The CDR3 coding sequence is TGTGCCAGCAGCTTAGGTGTTAGCGCGACCTTCCGGAAGACCCAGTACTTC. Residues: CASSLGVSATFRKTQYF.

The chain uses TRBV13 and TRBJ2-7; TRBD1 might be the D (5 bases). V gave up 0 bases and J gave up 2 bases, with 8 bases separating them. Germline V lookup: CDR1 PRHDT, CDR2 FYEKMQ (reference sequence). The CDR3 spans 14 residues. The CDR3 loop reads CASSLGTETYEQYF. DNA of the CDR3: TGTGCCAGCAGCTTAGGGACAGAAACCTACGAGCAGTACTTC.

This chain connects TRBV28 to TRBJ2-5; TRBD1 matches at 7 bases. The CDR3 contains 14 residues. V was pared by 4 bases and J by 2 bases, with 4 bases of the junction left unmatched. Germline CDR1 and CDR2: MDHEN and SYDVKM. This CDR3 is CASSSRQGQETQYF. Here the CDR3 DNA reads TGTGCCAGCAGTTCCCGACAGGGTCAAGAGACCCAGTACTTC.

The chain is built from TRBV6-6 and TRBJ2-7, with 11 nucleotides matching TRBD2. The CDR3 runs 15 residues. From germline, CDR1 is MNHNY and CDR2 SVGAGI (reference sequence). J gave up 3 bases and V 6 bases, and 7 bases lay outside the gene matches. In DNA form, the CDR3 reads TGTGCCAGCAGATACCGGGGACTAGCGGACTACGAGCAGTACTTC. This translates into CASRYRGLADYEQYF.

The rearrangement links TRBV28 to TRBJ2-7, with D unclear. Germline CDR1 reads MDHEN; CDR2 reads SYDVKM. The length of the CDR3 is 13 residues. The V end lost 5 bases, the J end lost 2 bases, and 10 bases lay between the germline ends. CDR3 residues: CASSQDGAYEQYF. The CDR3, as DNA: TGTGCCAGCAGTCAGGACGGAGCCTACGAGCAGTACTTC.

The chain is built from TRBV21-1 and TRBJ2-3. TRBV21-1 is shown as a pseudogene. The CDR3 covers 15 residues. The CDR3 protein is CATQSPPLITDTQYF. The DNA of the CDR3 is TGTGCCACCCAGTCCCCCCCACTGATCACAGATACGCAGTATTTT.

On this clone itself: Other DNA sequences in the same sample also yield this CDR3. The chain carries TRBV6-1 and TRBJ2-7, with no clear D. Trimming took off 1 base at V and 2 bases at J, with 9 bases between the two ends. The CDR3 loop spans 14 amino acids. Germline lookup yields CDR1 MNHNS and CDR2 SASEGT. CDR3 amino acids: CASSEGTGPYEQYF. The CDR3 bases are TGTGCCAGCAGTGAAGGTACTGGGCCCTACGAGCAGTACTTC.

CDR3 DNA sequence: TGTGCCAGCAGTTACGGGACAGGGACCACCTACGAGCAGTACTTC. This codes for CASSYGTGTTYEQYF. The chain employs TRBV28 and TRBJ2-7; 9 nucleotides align to TRBD1. V shed 4 bases, J shed 2 bases, and the junction held 6 bases outside the gene matches. The CDR3 is 15 amino acids. Germline CDR1 reads MDHEN; CDR2 reads SYDVKM.

Notes on this clone: Other nucleotide sequences in the sample specify the same CDR3. The rearrangement links TRBV10-3 to TRBJ2-7; D might be TRBD1 (5 bases). The CDR3 runs 13 residues. From germline, CDR1 is ENHRY and CDR2 SYGVKD. Trimming stripped 0 bases from V and 3 bases from J, with 6 bases between. CDR3 loop: CAISESGDYEQYF. CDR3 in DNA: TGTGCCATCAGTGAGTCAGGGGACTACGAGCAGTACTTC.